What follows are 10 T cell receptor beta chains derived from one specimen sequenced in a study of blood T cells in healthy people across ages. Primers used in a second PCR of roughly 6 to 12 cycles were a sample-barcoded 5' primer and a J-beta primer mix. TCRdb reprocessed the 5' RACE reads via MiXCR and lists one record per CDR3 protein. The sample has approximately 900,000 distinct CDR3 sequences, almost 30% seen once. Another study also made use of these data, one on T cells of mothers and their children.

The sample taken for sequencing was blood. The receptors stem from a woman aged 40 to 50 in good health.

In DNA form, the CDR3 reads TGCAGTGCTAGGGGGTCCACGGGACACCTCTCCTACGAGCAGTACTTC. Protein: CSARGSTGHLSYEQYF. V is TRBV20-1 and J is TRBJ2-7, with TRBD1 as a possible D gene (6 bases). Germline CDR1 reads DFQATT; CDR2 reads SNEGSKA (reference sequence). This CDR3 has 16 amino acids. V was clipped by 3 bases and J by 0 bases, with 18 bases between them.

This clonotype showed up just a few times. Written as DNA, the CDR3 is TGTGCCAGCAGCTTACGGACAGGGACGGAGACCCAGTACTTC. Residues: CASSLRTGTETQYF. This chain joins TRBV12-3 or TRBV12-4 and TRBJ2-7; 8 positions agree with TRBD1. The J call may be faulty, since TRBJ2-5 better matches the DNA end. The CDR3 runs to 14 residues.

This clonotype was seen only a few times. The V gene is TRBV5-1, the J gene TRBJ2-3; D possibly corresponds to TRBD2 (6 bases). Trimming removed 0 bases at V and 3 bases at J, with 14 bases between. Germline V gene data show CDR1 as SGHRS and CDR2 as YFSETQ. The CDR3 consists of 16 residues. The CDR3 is CASSLGDSFETDTQYF. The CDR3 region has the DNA TGCGCCAGCAGCTTGGGGGACTCCTTTGAAACAGATACGCAGTATTTT.

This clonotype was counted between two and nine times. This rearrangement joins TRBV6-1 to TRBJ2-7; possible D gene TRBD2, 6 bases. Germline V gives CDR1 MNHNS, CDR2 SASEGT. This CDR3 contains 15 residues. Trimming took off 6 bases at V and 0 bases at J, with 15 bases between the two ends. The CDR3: CASRTNRDFSYEQYF. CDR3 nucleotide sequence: TGTGCCAGCAGGACGAACCGGGACTTCTCCTACGAGCAGTACTTC.

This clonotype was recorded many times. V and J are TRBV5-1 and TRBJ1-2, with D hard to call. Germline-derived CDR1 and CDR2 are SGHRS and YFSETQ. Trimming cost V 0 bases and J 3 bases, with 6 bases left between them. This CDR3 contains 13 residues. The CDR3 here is CASSLDKDYGYTF. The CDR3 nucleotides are TGCGCCAGCAGCTTGGACAAAGACTATGGCTACACCTTC. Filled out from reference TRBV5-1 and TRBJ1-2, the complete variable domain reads KAGVTQTPRYLIKTRGQQVTLSCSPISGHRSVSWYQQTPGQGLQFLFEYFSETQRNKGNFPGRFSGRQFSNSRSEMNVSTLELGDSALYLCASSLDKDYGYTFGSGTRLTVV.

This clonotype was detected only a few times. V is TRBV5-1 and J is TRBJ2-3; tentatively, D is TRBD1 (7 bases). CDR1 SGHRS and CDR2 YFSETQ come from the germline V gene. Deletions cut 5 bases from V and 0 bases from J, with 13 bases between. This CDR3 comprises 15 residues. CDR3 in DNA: TGCGCCAGCAGACCCCCAGGGGGGAGCACAGATACGCAGTATTTT. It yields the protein CASRPPGGSTDTQYF.

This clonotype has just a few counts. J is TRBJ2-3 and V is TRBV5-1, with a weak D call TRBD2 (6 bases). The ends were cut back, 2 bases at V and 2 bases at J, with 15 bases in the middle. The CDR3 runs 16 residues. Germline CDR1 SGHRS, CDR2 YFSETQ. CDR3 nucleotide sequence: TGCGCCAGCAGCTTAGCCCCGGGACTTTACACAGATACGCAGTATTTT. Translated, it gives CASSLAPGLYTDTQYF.

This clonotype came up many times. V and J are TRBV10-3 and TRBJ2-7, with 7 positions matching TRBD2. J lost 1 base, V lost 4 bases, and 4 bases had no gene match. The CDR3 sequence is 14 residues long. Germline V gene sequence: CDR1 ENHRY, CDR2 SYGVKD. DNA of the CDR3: TGTGCCATCAGTGTTGGGGGAGGGTCCTACGAGCAGTACTTC. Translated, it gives CAISVGGGSYEQYF.

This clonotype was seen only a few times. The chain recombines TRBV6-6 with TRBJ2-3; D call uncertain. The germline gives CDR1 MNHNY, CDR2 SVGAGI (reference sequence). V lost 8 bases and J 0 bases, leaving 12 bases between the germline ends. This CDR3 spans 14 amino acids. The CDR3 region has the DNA TGTGCCAGCGATCAACTCGCTAGCACAGATACGCAGTATTTT. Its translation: CASDQLASTDTQYF.

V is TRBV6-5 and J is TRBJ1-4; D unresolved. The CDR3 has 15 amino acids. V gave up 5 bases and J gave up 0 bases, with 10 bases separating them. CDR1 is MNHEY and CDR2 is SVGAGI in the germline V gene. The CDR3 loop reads CASSGLGATNEKLFF. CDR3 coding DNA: TGTGCCAGCAGTGGACTTGGAGCAACTAATGAAAAACTGTTTTTT.